This is a list of T cell receptor beta chains from one sample in a study of beta chain features in type 1 diabetes. TCRdb's copy holds only in-frame clones and misses some; the assay was immunoSEQ multiplex PCR. The sample records fewer than 450,000 clones, about 14% being singletons. Sequences were obtained from naive CD4+ T cells from blood. Source of these receptors: a woman under 30 with type 1 diabetes. CDR3s include the opening cysteine and the closing phenylalanine or tryptophan. Each record gives: D gene, clone size, J gene, V gene, CDR3 DNA, CDR3 protein. The D gene is left open where the match is weak. Clone size appears in some rows only: once, few, many, or a class for an expanded clone.

>TRBD1|-|TRBJ1-1|TRBV9
TGTGCCAGCAGCGGACTGACAGGGGGTCCCTATGAAGCTTTCTTT
CASSGLTGGPYEAFF
>-|-|TRBJ2-1|TRBV2
TGTGCCAGTCTGGAGGGAGGATCCTACAATGAGCAGTTCTTC
CASLEGGSYNEQFF
>TRBD2|-|TRBJ2-3|TRBV18
TGTGCCAGCTCACCATCGACTAGCGGGAGGGATACGCAGTATTTT
CASSPSTSGRDTQYF
>TRBD1|-|TRBJ2-1|TRBV5-1
TGCGCCAGCAGCTGGGGGGGACAGGGGGCGCCTGAGCAGTTCTTC
CASSWGGQGAPEQFF
>-|few|TRBJ1-2|TRBV19
TGTGCCAGTAGTATCAGTCGACAGTATGGCTACACCTTC
CASSISRQYGYTF
>TRBD2|few|TRBJ2-7|TRBV27
TGTGCCAGCAGCGGGAGGGCCCACGAGCAGTACTTC
CASSGRAHEQYF
>-|few|TRBJ2-5|TRBV7-9
TGTGCCAGCAGCCTTAAGGGAGGCGAGACCCAGTACTTC
CASSLKGGETQYF
>-|-|TRBJ1-5|TRBV30
TGTGCCTGGTCGGGGGGCGGCAATCAGCCCCAGCATTTT
CAWSGGGNQPQHF
>-|few|TRBJ2-3|TRBV6-6
TGTGCCAGCACCACATGGCAGGGACACTATACGCAGTATTTT
CASTTWQGHYTQYF
>-|-|TRBJ2-7|TRBV7-3
TGTGCCAGCGCGGTCCAGGGGGGCTACGAGCAGTACTTC
CASAVQGGYEQYF
>-|-|TRBJ1-3|TRBV9
TGTGCCAGCAGCGTAGCTCCGGCGGGCTCTGGAAACACCATATATTTT
CASSVAPAGSGNTIYF
>-|-|TRBJ2-7|TRBV27
TGTGCCAGCAGTTTACCAGGGGCCGGCACCTACGAGCAGTACTTC
CASSLPGAGTYEQYF
>-|-|TRBJ1-5|TRBV19
TGTGCCAGTAGTATAACAGGGAGTAGCAATCAGCCCCAGCATTTT
CASSITGSSNQPQHF
>TRBD2|few|TRBJ2-2|TRBV7-9
TGTGCCAGCAGCCCCGGACTAGGGGACACCGGGGAGCTGTTTTTT
CASSPGLGDTGELFF
>-|-|TRBJ1-1|TRBV29-1
TGCAGCGCCACCGTAGGTAGACAGTCTGAAGCTTTCTTT
CSATVGRQSEAFF
>-|-|TRBJ1-1|TRBV6-5
TGTGCCAGCAGTACAGGCACTGAAGCTTTCTTT
CASSTGTEAFF
>-|few|TRBJ1-4|TRBV30
TGTGCCTGGACGCGGGACCTAAGTGGTGAAAAACTGTTTTTT
CAWTRDLSGEKLFF
>TRBD2|-|TRBJ2-3|TRBV7-9
TGTGCCAGCCGCAGCGGGGGAAGCACAGATACGCAGTATTTT
CASRSGGSTDTQYF
>-|-|TRBJ2-4|TRBV30
TGTGCCGGGAACTGGGCTTCGGGGAACATTCAGTACTTC
CAGNWASGNIQYF
>-|few|TRBJ2-2|TRBV5-4
TGTGCCAGCAGCTTGGGTACGGGTAGAACCGGGGAGCTGTTTTTT
CASSLGTGRTGELFF
>TRBD1|-|TRBJ2-5|TRBV5-1
TGCGCCAGCAGATCCGGACAGGGGCAAGAGACCCAGTACTTC
CASRSGQGQETQYF
>TRBD1|-|TRBJ1-5|TRBV28
TGTGCCAGCAGTCAGGCCCGACAGGGGCATAGCAATCAGCCCCAGCATTTT
CASSQARQGHSNQPQHF
>-|few|TRBJ1-2|TRBV4-1
TGCGCCAGCAGCCAAGTGTCCTGGGGGGACTATGGCTACACCTTC
CASSQVSWGDYGYTF
>-|few|TRBJ2-7|TRBV18
TGTGCCAGCTCAGGAGGGAACTCCTACGAGCAGTACTTC
CASSGGNSYEQYF